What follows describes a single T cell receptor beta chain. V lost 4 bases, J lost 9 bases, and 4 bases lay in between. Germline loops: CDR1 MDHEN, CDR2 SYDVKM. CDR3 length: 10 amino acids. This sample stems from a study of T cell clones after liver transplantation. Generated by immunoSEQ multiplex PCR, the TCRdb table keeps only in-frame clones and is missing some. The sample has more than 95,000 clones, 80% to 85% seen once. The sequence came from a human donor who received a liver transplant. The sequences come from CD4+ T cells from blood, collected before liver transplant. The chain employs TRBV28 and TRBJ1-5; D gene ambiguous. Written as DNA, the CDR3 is TGTGCCAGCAGTTCGGGGCCCCAGCATTTT. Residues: CASSSGPQHF.